This T cell receptor beta chain was captured by sequencing in a study of blood T cell repertoires in COVID-19. About the study: Some COVID-19 samples were acute and others convalescent; all came from the United States, Italy and Spain. T cells, B-cell-depleted T cells, or PBMCs provided the cDNA or gDNA that served as material.

As handled by the study authors: Counts of nucleated cells, estimated from reference gene primer amplification, were obtained. Method: immunoSEQ multiplex PCR; TCRdb's copy keeps in-frame clones and lacks some. That table gives V, J and clone size, and the DNA gave D and trimming. The profile shows about 190,000 clones, roughly 82% of them singletons. Adults between roughly 18 and 89 years of age took part from about 24 US areas. This clone showed up just once. This TCR derives from a woman between 25 and 40 years old who had recovered from COVID-19. Sequencing input: PBMCs or T cells enriched from blood (not recorded which).

The CDR3 DNA reads as TGTGCCAGCAGTGAACAGGGGGCGGGACAATACGAGCAGTACTTC. This sequence encodes CASSEQGAGQYEQYF. The rearrangement joins TRBV2 to TRBJ2-7, with 8 nucleotides matching TRBD1. The germline V gene encodes CDR1 SNHLY and CDR2 FYNNEI. V dropped 2 bases and J dropped 4; count of bases not matched to a gene: 7. The CDR3 totals 15 residues.